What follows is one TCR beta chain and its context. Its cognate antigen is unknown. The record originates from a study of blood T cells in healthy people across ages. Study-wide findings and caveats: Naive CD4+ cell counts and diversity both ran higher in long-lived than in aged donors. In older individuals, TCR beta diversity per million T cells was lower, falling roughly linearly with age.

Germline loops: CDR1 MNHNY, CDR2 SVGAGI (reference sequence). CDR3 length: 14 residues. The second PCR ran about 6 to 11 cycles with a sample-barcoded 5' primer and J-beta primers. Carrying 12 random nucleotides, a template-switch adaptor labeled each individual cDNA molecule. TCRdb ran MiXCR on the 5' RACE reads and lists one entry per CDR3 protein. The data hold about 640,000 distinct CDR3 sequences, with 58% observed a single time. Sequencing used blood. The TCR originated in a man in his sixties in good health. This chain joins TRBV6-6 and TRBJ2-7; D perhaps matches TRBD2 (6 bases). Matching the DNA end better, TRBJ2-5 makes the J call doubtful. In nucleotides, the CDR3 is TGTGCCAGCAGTTACTCCGGAGGGTCCGAGACCCAGTACTTC. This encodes CASSYSGGSETQYF.